Listed below are T cell receptor beta chains from one sample, sequenced in a study of response to subunit inactivated influenza vaccine. TCRdb redid the calling of the RT-PCR reads with MiXCR, one entry per CDR3 protein. The data contain hundreds of thousands of distinct CDR3 sequences, 12% to 15% of them singletons. Sequenced here: PBMCs from blood, sampled 14 days before vaccination. The receptor set was obtained from a man in his fifties or sixties who received an inactivated influenza vaccine. Each CDR3 is given with its conserved first and last residue. The D gene is left open where the match is weak. The size of a clone is reported for some rows only, either as once, few or many, or as a class for expanded clones.

17 | TRBJ2-7 | TRBV4-3 | TRBD2 | many | TGCGCCAGCAGCCAACTGGGAAGCGGGAGGGCCTCGTCCGAGCAGTACTTC | CASSQLGSGRASSEQYF
13 | TRBJ2-1 | TRBV24-1 | TRBD1 | few | TGTGCCACCAGTGATCCAGGGACAGGGAGCGAGTTCTTC | CATSDPGTGSEFF
15 | TRBJ2-2 | TRBV12-3/TRBV12-4 | TRBD1 | few | TGTGCCAGCAGTTTACGGGACAGGGGGCCCGGGGAGCTGTTTTTT | CASSLRDRGPGELFF
12 | TRBJ1-1 | TRBV12-3/TRBV12-4 | . | . | TGTGCCAGCAGACCAACAGGGTCTGGCGCTTTCTTT | CASRPTGSGAFF
15 | TRBJ1-5 | TRBV2 | TRBD1 | . | TGTGCCAGCAGAGACAGGGTTCATAGCAATCAGCCCCAGCATTTT | CASRDRVHSNQPQHF
13 | TRBJ2-3 | TRBV9 | . | . | TGTGCCAGCAGCGACACTAGCACAGATACGCAGTATTTT | CASSDTSTDTQYF
15 | TRBJ2-5 | TRBV5-1 | TRBD2 | many | TGCGCCAGCAGCTTGGAACTAGCGGGGAAAGAGACCCAGTACTTC | CASSLELAGKETQYF
15 | TRBJ2-1 | TRBV12-3/TRBV12-4 | TRBD2 | . | TGTGCCAGCAGTTTCGAGCGGGGGGCAAGGAATGAGCAGTTCTTC | CASSFERGARNEQFF
15 | TRBJ1-5 | TRBV28 | . | many | TGTGCCAGCAGTTTATTAACGGGGAGGAATCAGCCCCAGCATTTT | CASSLLTGRNQPQHF
15 | TRBJ2-1 | TRBV7-2 | . | few | TGTGCCAGCAGCTTAGCGCGTGGCCGATACAATGAGCAGTTCTTC | CASSLARGRYNEQFF
14 | TRBJ1-1 | TRBV5-5 | TRBD1 | many | TGTGCCAGCAGCCAACAGGGGAGACGGACTGAAGCTTTCTTT | CASSQQGRRTEAFF
17 | TRBJ1-1 | TRBV12-3/TRBV12-4 | TRBD1 | many | TGTGCCAGCAGTTTTGGTTTTATGGGGACAGGGGGCACTGAAGCTTTCTTT | CASSFGFMGTGGTEAFF
16 | TRBJ2-1 | TRBV12-3/TRBV12-4 | TRBD2 | few | TGTGCCAGCAGTTTAGGCCGACTAGCGGAGGACAATGAGCAGTTCTTC | CASSLGRLAEDNEQFF
13 | TRBJ2-5 | TRBV6-6 | . | . | TGTGCCAGCAGTAACGTTGCCCAAGAGACCCAGTACTTC | CASSNVAQETQYF
15 | TRBJ2-7 | TRBV4-3 | . | few | TGCGCCAGCAGCCAAGATTGGCTAGAAACCTACGAGCAGTACTTC | CASSQDWLETYEQYF
16 | TRBJ2-7 | TRBV12-3/TRBV12-4 | . | few | TGTGCCAGCAGCCGCCCCGGGACACGCGGTAGCCACGAGCAGTACTTC | CASSRPGTRGSHEQYF
14 | TRBJ2-1 | TRBV9 | . | . | TGTGCCAGCAGCGTAGGGAGTTTAAACGCCCCGGAGATCTTC | CASSVGSLNAPEIF
14 | TRBJ2-2 | TRBV7-2 | TRBD1 | . | TGTGCCAGCAGTGACGGACAGGGGTTCGGGGAGCTGTTTTTT | CASSDGQGFGELFF
12 | TRBJ2-7 | TRBV28 | TRBD2 | few | TGTGCCAGCAAAGCGGGAGGCTACGAGCAGTACTTC | CASKAGGYEQYF
14 | TRBJ2-1 | TRBV4-3 | TRBD1 | . | TGCGCCAGCAGCCAAGAGCCGGGACAGGGGGCCCGGTTCTTC | CASSQEPGQGARFF
16 | TRBJ2-7 | TRBV15 | TRBD1 | . | TGTGCCACCAGCAGAGGAGGGGGACAGTCCTCCTACGAGCAGTACTTC | CATSRGGGQSSYEQYF
15 | TRBJ2-1 | TRBV24-1 | . | . | TGTGCCACCAGTGTGCGGGGTGAGGGTTACAATGAGCAGTTCTTC | CATSVRGEGYNEQFF
15 | TRBJ2-5 | TRBV15 | . | few | TGTGCCACCAGCAGAGGGGAGTCTAGCGTAGAGACCCAGTACTTC | CATSRGESSVETQYF
14 | TRBJ2-5 | TRBV10-3 | TRBD2 | few | TGTGCCATCAGTACCGGGACTAGCGGCGCCCGGGAGTACTTC | CAISTGTSGAREYF
17 | TRBJ2-3 | TRBV4-2 | . | few | TGTGCCAGCAGCCAAGTCTCACCGGGGGTTAGCACAGATACGCAGTATTTT | CASSQVSPGVSTDTQYF
12 | TRBJ1-3 | TRBV25-1 | . | . | TGTGCCAGCAAAGGGATAGGAAACACCATATATTTT | CASKGIGNTIYF
15 | TRBJ2-7 | TRBV4-2 | . | few | TGTGCCAGCAGCCAAGGTGCACAGGGCCGCGACGAGCAGTACTTC | CASSQGAQGRDEQYF
15 | TRBJ2-1 | TRBV11-2 | TRBD2 | . | TGTGCCAGCAGCTTAGTTCCGGGGGGGCTCGATGAGCAGTTCTTC | CASSLVPGGLDEQFF
14 | TRBJ2-7 | TRBV12-3/TRBV12-4 | . | few | TGTGCCAGCAGAAAAAAGGGGTTTGCCTACGAGCAGTACTTC | CASRKKGFAYEQYF
14 | TRBJ1-1 | TRBV25-1 | . | . | TGTGCCAGCAGTGAATCGACTCATCTTACTGAAGCTTTCTTT | CASSESTHLTEAFF
13 | TRBJ2-1 | TRBV28 | . | few | TGTGCCAGCAAGACCCCCCAAAACAATGAGCAGTTCTTC | CASKTPQNNEQFF
17 | TRBJ1-2 | TRBV3-1 | . | few | TGTGCCAGCAGCGAAGACGGATCTGCAGGCCCCAACTATGGCTACACCTTC | CASSEDGSAGPNYGYTF
13 | TRBJ2-7 | TRBV29-1 | . | few | TGCAACTCCAGAGGGGACATGAGCTACGAGCAGTACTTC | CNSRGDMSYEQYF
15 | TRBJ1-5 | TRBV28 | . | . | TGTGCCAGCAGCCAACCCACAGGGAGCAATCAGCCCCAGCATTTT | CASSQPTGSNQPQHF
14 | TRBJ2-5 | TRBV28 | . | few | TGTGCCAGCATCCCCCAGCTAGCCCAAGGGACCCAGTACTTC | CASIPQLAQGTQYF
14 | TRBJ2-7 | TRBV29-1 | . | many | TGCAGCGTCGGGAGGCAGGGGGAGAGTTACGAGCAGTACTTC | CSVGRQGESYEQYF
16 | TRBJ2-1 | TRBV5-5 | TRBD2 | . | TGTGCCAGCGGGCTAAGACTAGCGGGCCCCTACAATGAGCAGTTCTTC | CASGLRLAGPYNEQFF
19 | TRBJ1-3 | TRBV6-2/TRBV6-3 | TRBD1 | . | TGTGCCAGCAGCAACCCTCGGGACAGGGCCTCCTACTCTGGAAACACCATATATTTT | CASSNPRDRASYSGNTIYF
15 | TRBJ1-2 | TRBV10-3 | TRBD1 | many | TGTGCCATCGTAAAGGACAGGGGGTCTGGGTATGGCTACACCTTC | CAIVKDRGSGYGYTF
11 | TRBJ1-2 | TRBV29-1 | . | . | TGCAGCGGTGAGGGTGACTATGGCTACACCTTC | CSGEGDYGYTF
15 | TRBJ2-7 | TRBV20-1 | TRBD2 | . | TGCAGTGCTAGGGGACTAGCGGGACACTCCTACGAGCAGTACTTC | CSARGLAGHSYEQYF
13 | TRBJ1-2 | TRBV29-1 | . | many | TGCAGCGTTGACTTGCAGGGAAACTATGGCTACACCTTC | CSVDLQGNYGYTF
13 | TRBJ2-3 | TRBV7-9 | . | . | TGTGCCAGCAGCACTCAGGCCAGGGATACGCAGTATTTT | CASSTQARDTQYF
15 | TRBJ2-3 | TRBV20-1 | TRBD2 | few | TGCAGTGCTACCACTAGCGGGAATCCAACAGATACGCAGTATTTT | CSATTSGNPTDTQYF
13 | TRBJ1-1 | TRBV18 | TRBD1 | many | TGTGCCAGCTCACCGGGACAGGGAGTTGAAGCTTTCTTT | CASSPGQGVEAFF
16 | TRBJ2-5 | TRBV6-1 | . | . | TGTGCCAGCAGTGAAGCGCCCCAAGGAATACAAGAGACCCAGTACTTC | CASSEAPQGIQETQYF
13 | TRBJ1-2 | TRBV6-1 | . | few | TGTGCCAGCACCCCAGGTGGGTCCAGTGGCTACACCTTC | CASTPGGSSGYTF
14 | TRBJ1-5 | TRBV20-1 | . | . | TGCAGTGCTAGTTTTACTCTAAGCAATCAGCCCCAGCATTTT | CSASFTLSNQPQHF
14 | TRBJ1-4 | TRBV27 | . | . | TGTGCCAGCAGACGAGGGGGGGTTAATGAAAAACTGTTTTTT | CASRRGGVNEKLFF
16 | TRBJ1-5 | TRBV7-9 | TRBD1 | . | TGTGCCAGCAGCTTAGGAAGGGACAGGGGGAATCAGCCCCAGCATTTT | CASSLGRDRGNQPQHF
12 | TRBJ2-1 | TRBV29-1 | . | . | TGCAGCGTTGAAGGGGGACCGATTGAGCAGTTCTTC | CSVEGGPIEQFF
19 | TRBJ2-5 | TRBV2 | TRBD2 | few | TGTGCCAGCAGTGAATATCTGGGACTAGCGGCCCAGGTTAGAGAGACCCAGTACTTC | CASSEYLGLAAQVRETQYF
13 | TRBJ2-1 | TRBV6-2/TRBV6-3 | . | . | TGTGCCTTAGCGGACCCTCCCCTGTATGAGCAGTTCTTC | CALADPPLYEQFF
14 | TRBJ2-2 | TRBV29-1 | . | . | TGCAGCGTAGGGCGCGGGGGCCGGACCGGGGAGCTGTTTTTT | CSVGRGGRTGELFF
15 | TRBJ1-3 | TRBV11-2 | . | many | TGTGCCAGCAGCTTAGCCTTTCAAGGGGGAAACACCATATATTTT | CASSLAFQGGNTIYF
15 | TRBJ2-5 | TRBV3-1 | . | . | TGTGCCAGCAGCCACCTTCCTCAGGTCCAAGAGACCCAGTACTTC | CASSHLPQVQETQYF
15 | TRBJ1-1 | TRBV18 | TRBD1 | few | TGTGCCAGCTCACCAGGGACAGGGAGTAGCACTGAAGCTTTCTTT | CASSPGTGSSTEAFF
10 | TRBJ2-1 | TRBV29-1 | TRBD1 | few | TGCAGCGTCGACGACAGGGGCCAGTTCTTC | CSVDDRGQFF
15 | TRBJ1-1 | TRBV20-1 | . | few | TGCAGTGCTAGAGGAGGAGGGAGCATGAACACTGAAGCTTTCTTT | CSARGGGSMNTEAFF